Below, 15 T cell receptor beta chains from the same sample are listed, as sequenced in a study of cytomegalovirus exposure and HLA in healthy donors. In the PCR, 60 Vbeta and 13 Jbeta primers were used. Using immunoSEQ multiplex PCR, the repertoire was profiled, and TCRdb retains in-frame clones only, with some absent. The table lists about 140,000 clones, over 70% of them singletons, with around 3% in the top ten. Sequenced: PBMCs. The source of these receptors is a man aged 40-50 years in good health and CMV-seronegative.

The rearrangement uses TRBV5-1 and TRBJ2-3; D possibly corresponds to TRBD1 (7 bases). Germline values: CDR1 SGHRS, CDR2 YFSETQ. Trimming shortened V by 0 bases and J by 6 bases, and 14 bases separated the two germline ends. The CDR3 is made up of 15 amino acids. The DNA of the CDR3 is TGCGCCAGCAGCTTGGGGGGGGACAGCAAGGATACGCAGTATTTT. It specifies CASSLGGDSKDTQYF.

There are a few counts of this clone. The chain joins TRBV5-4 to TRBJ2-3; 7 bases are a match to TRBD2. The CDR3 consists of 13 residues. Trimming at V came to 5 bases and at J to 5 bases, leaving 5 bases not matched to a gene. Germline loops: CDR1 SGHNT, CDR2 YYREEE (reference sequence). The CDR3 here is CASSQAGVDTQYF. The DNA for the CDR3 is TGTGCCAGCAGTCAGGCGGGAGTAGATACGCAGTATTTT. Full variable domain (remainder filled in from reference TRBV5-4 and TRBJ2-3): ETGVTQSPTHLIKTRGQQVTLRCSSQSGHNTVSWYQQALGQGPQFIFQYYREEENGRGNFPPRFSGLQFPNYSSELNVNALELDDSALYLCASSQAGVDTQYFGPGTRLTVL.

The gene calls are TRBV4-3 and TRBJ2-2, with TRBD2 matching over 9 bases. Germline loops: CDR1 LGHNA, CDR2 YSLEER. V trimming: 0 bases; J trimming: 4 bases; junction bases outside the gene matches: 6. The CDR3 has 17 residues. CDR3 sequence reads: CASSQEGSGGFTGELFF. The CDR3 DNA sequence: TGCGCCAGCAGCCAAGAAGGAAGCGGGGGGTTCACCGGGGAGCTGTTTTTT.

The V call is TRBV19, the J call TRBJ2-2; possible D gene TRBD2, 7 bases. The CDR3 is made up of 18 amino acids. Germline CDR1 is LNHDA and CDR2 is SQIVND (reference sequence). Trimming pared 4 bases from V and 6 bases from J, leaving 24 bases between. The CDR3 loop is CASSTPRGRQSRSGELFF. The CDR3 DNA sequence: TGTGCCAGTAGTACTCCGCGGGGGCGGCAGTCACGGTCCGGGGAGCTGTTTTTT.

The chain recombines TRBV7-9 with TRBJ2-7; tentatively, D is TRBD2 (6 bases). This CDR3 contains 12 residues. V was clipped by 4 bases and J by 3 bases, with 7 bases between them. Germline V gene data show CDR1 as SEHNR and CDR2 as FQNEAQ (reference sequence). CDR3 sequence: CASSSTSYEQYF. The CDR3 DNA sequence: TGTGCCAGCAGCTCGACTAGCTACGAGCAGTACTTC.

The chain carries TRBV5-1 and TRBJ2-1, with TRBD2 as a possible D gene (6 bases). V lost 0 bases and J lost 6, with 10 bases in between. This CDR3 is 14 amino acids long. Per germline, CDR1 SGHRS and CDR2 YFSETQ. CDR3 protein: CASSLALRGNEQFF. The CDR3, as DNA: TGCGCCAGCAGCTTGGCCTTGCGGGGCAATGAGCAGTTCTTC.

This clone was seen a handful of times. J is TRBJ1-1 and V is TRBV19, with 8 bases that match TRBD1. With V trimmed by 6 bases and J by 5 bases, 8 bases remained unmatched. CDR3 length: 14 amino acids. The V gene's germline CDR1 is LNHDA and CDR2 SQIVND (reference sequence). This chain's CDR3 is CASSLRQGRTEAFF. The CDR3 DNA reads as TGTGCCAGTAGCCTAAGACAGGGGAGAACTGAAGCTTTCTTT.

The chain is built from TRBV20-1 and TRBJ2-7, with D possibly matching TRBD1 (5 bases). There are 11 residues in the CDR3. The V gene lost 6 bases and the J gene lost 3 bases, with 9 bases spanning the gap. Germline CDR1 reads DFQATT; CDR2 reads SNEGSKA (reference sequence). CDR3 region: CSAARVYEQYF. The CDR3 bases are TGCAGTGCGGCCAGGGTCTACGAGCAGTACTTC.

The genes are TRBV9 and TRBJ2-1, with 9 bases aligning to TRBD2. Germline loops: CDR1 SGDLS, CDR2 YYNGEE. CDR3 length equals 13 residues. Trimming took 3 bases from V and 13 from J; bases not matched to a gene: 8. The CDR3 loop reads CASSEGSGSNQFF. For the CDR3, the DNA is TGTGCCAGCAGCGAGGGTAGCGGGAGCAATCAGTTCTTC.

This clone was found a few times. The chain combines TRBV10-1 with TRBJ2-4, with D uncertain. This CDR3 is built from 15 residues. The germline V gene encodes CDR1 WNHNN and CDR2 SYGVQD (reference sequence). V was trimmed by 3 bases and J by 4 bases, leaving 13 bases between them. The CDR3 region is CASSDIRMGKNIQYF. Here the CDR3 DNA reads TGCGCCAGCAGTGATATCAGGATGGGTAAAAACATTCAGTACTTC.

The J gene is TRBJ1-2, the V gene TRBV5-1; the D gene is possibly TRBD1 (5 bases). CDR1 is SGHRS, CDR2 YFSETQ, per germline. V lost 4 bases and J 0 bases, leaving 13 bases between the germline ends. CDR3 size: 15 residues. CDR3 in amino acids: CASSADGGANYGYTF. For the CDR3, the DNA is TGCGCCAGCAGCGCGGACGGGGGAGCTAACTATGGCTACACCTTC.

The CDR3 sequence: CASSFGGASNQPQHF. CDR3 DNA sequence: TGTGCCAGCAGCTTTGGAGGGGCAAGCAATCAGCCCCAGCATTTT. This chain links TRBV5-8 with TRBJ1-5; D might be TRBD1 (5 bases). The CDR3 has 15 amino acids. Germline V gene lookup returns CDR1 SGHTS and CDR2 YDEGEE. V was trimmed by 2 bases and J by 1 base, leaving 10 bases between them.

The chain uses TRBV29-1 and TRBJ1-5; D possibly corresponds to TRBD1 (6 bases). The length of the CDR3 is 17 residues. V was cut by 7 bases and J by 5 bases, with 27 bases left in between. Germline V CDR1 and CDR2: SQVTM, ANQGSEA. This chain's CDR3 is CSAITGTSLAGDQPQHF. CDR3 DNA: TGCAGCGCAATAACAGGGACGAGTTTGGCGGGTGATCAGCCCCAGCATTTT.

CDR3 coding DNA: TGTGCCAGCAGCTTCGGACAGGGTAACTACGAGCAGTACTTC. Its protein is CASSFGQGNYEQYF. This chain links TRBV5-8 with TRBJ2-7; the match to TRBD1 covers 8 bases. Germline trimming cut 2 bases from V and 3 bases from J; bases unmatched to any gene: 4. From germline, CDR1 is SGHTS and CDR2 YDEGEE. The CDR3 totals 14 residues.

A few counts support this clone. CDR3 nucleotide sequence: TGCGCCAGCGGGGCAGGGTCGGGGGAAGAGACCCAGTACTTC. Amino acids: CASGAGSGEETQYF. The genes are TRBV4-1 and TRBJ2-5; possible D gene TRBD2, 6 bases. The germline V gene encodes CDR1 MGHRA and CDR2 YSYEKL. Trimming cost V 8 bases and J 3 bases, with 16 bases left between them. The CDR3 has 14 amino acids.